The entry that follows covers one TCR beta chain sequence. The sample comes from a study of blood T cell repertoires in COVID-19. As for the study in general: Acute and convalescent COVID-19 samples came from the United States, Italy and Spain. Sample material is recorded as cDNA or gDNA derived from T cells, B-cell-depleted T cells, or PBMCs.

Germline lookup yields CDR1 KGHSH and CDR2 LQKENI. V lost 3 bases, J lost 2 bases, and 17 bases lay in between. CDR3 length: 18 amino acids. Assay used: immunoSEQ multiplex PCR; TCRdb lists only in-frame clones, some missing. The sample has 97,000 or so clones, over 75% seen once. The chain employs TRBV18 and TRBJ2-6, with a weak D call TRBD1 (6 bases). The receptor comes from a man aged 55 to 70 with acute or convalescent COVID-19. Source material: peripheral blood. For the CDR3, the DNA is TGTGCCAGCTCACCGGCCTTTTACAGGGTAGCTGGGGCCAACGTCCTGACTTTC. Its protein product is CASSPAFYRVAGANVLTF.